The clone carrying this TCR beta chain was counted a few times. The antigen remains unidentified. Germline lookup yields CDR1 MDHEN and CDR2 SYDVKM. This CDR3 contains 16 residues. V shed 3 bases, J shed 0 bases, and the junction held 4 bases outside the gene matches. The study drew donors from healthy Caucasian individuals in Russia aged 6 to 90. Each sample provided at least 5.5 micrograms of extracted total RNA. The data were taken from a study of blood T cells in healthy people across ages. A second PCR, run for about 7 to 11 cycles, used a sample-barcoded 5' primer plus a J-beta primer mix. A single record per CDR3 protein comes from TCRdb applying MiXCR to the 5' RACE reads. Of 2 million or so distinct CDR3 sequences listed, 49% are singletons. Study-wide results and limits: Strong correlation existed between TCR beta diversity and naive T cell percentage. Comparison with aged donors showed that long-lived donors had more naive CD4+ cells and higher diversity.

This chain joins TRBV28 and TRBJ2-5, with TRBD2 matching over 10 bases. The receptor was isolated from a woman aged 40-49 years in good health. Sequenced input: blood. In nucleotides, the CDR3 is TGTGCCAGCAGTTTGCTAGCGGGGGCCCACCAAGAGACCCAGTACTTC. The encoded protein is CASSLLAGAHQETQYF.